Here is one T cell receptor beta chain with its context. Its antigen is unknown. Trimming shortened V by 1 base and J by 5 bases, and 14 bases separated the two germline ends. This CDR3 has 15 amino acids. Looked up from germline, CDR1 is MGHRA and CDR2 is YSYEKL. Expansion of antigen-specific CD4+ T cells with viral peptide pools was carried out by the ViraFEST assay before sequencing. Following 10 days of culture, CD4+ T cells were isolated. Participants were vaccinated with two doses of either the BNT162b2 or mRNA-1273 vaccine. The data originate from a study of vaccination effects on CD4 cells after COVID-19. Generated by immunoSEQ multiplex PCR, the TCRdb table keeps only in-frame clones and is missing some. In the table there are roughly 70,000 clones, 76% of which are singletons.

The genes are TRBV4-1 and TRBJ1-1, with D perhaps TRBD1 (6 bases). The TCR sequence derives from a human donor who received a COVID-19 vaccine. Sample: CD4+ T cells from PBMCs cultured with HCoV-OC43 spike peptides, taken after COVID-19 vaccination. Subset noted: HCoV-OC43 spike overlapping peptide pool stimulation. The CDR3 sequence: CASSQGRGGQTEAFF. The CDR3 nucleotides are TGCGCCAGCAGCCAAGGTAGGGGGGGGCAAACTGAAGCTTTCTTT.